This T cell receptor (beta chain) was sequenced during a study of immune cell composition in non-small cell lung cancer. Study conclusions and caveats: Tumour TCR-beta clonality was not significantly tied to smoking pack-years.

Repertoires were generated with immunoSEQ multiplex PCR, while TCRdb's copy carries only in-frame clones and drops some. The repertoire has roughly 16,000 clones, over 65% of them found once; the top ten carry approximately 10%. The normal lung sample lay at least 3 cm, and maximally far, from the tumour. Template was genomic DNA from frozen, unsorted single-cell suspensions. The CDR3 loop spans 13 amino acids. The germline V gene has CDR1 LGHNT and CDR2 FRNRAP. Trimming cost V 2 bases and J 3 bases, with 4 bases left between them. As to this clone: Its antigen is not known.

The same specimen was also included in a second study, on CD4 T cells in lung cancer. That investigation notes: CD4+ clones recognizing candidate mutation-encoded neoepitopes were isolated from blood. Prior treatments included platinum chemotherapy, and some patients had nivolumab or pembrolizumab.

The clonotype originates from a human donor with non-small cell lung cancer. The chain has TRBV12-5 and TRBJ2-2; the D is unclear. Sequenced material: non-adjacent lung tissue. CDR3 protein: CASGLRDTGELFF. In DNA form, the CDR3 reads TGTGCTAGTGGTTTGAGGGACACCGGGGAGCTGTTTTTT.